The 7 T cell receptor beta chains presented below share a single source sample, sequenced in a study of cytomegalovirus exposure and HLA in healthy donors. This PCR relied on a set of 60 Vbeta primers and 13 Jbeta primers. Assay: immunoSEQ multiplex PCR; the TCRdb copy retains only in-frame clones and omits some. The sample has 100,000 to 150,000 clones; 75% to 90% are singletons. Sequenced input: PBMCs. Receptor source: a man aged 25 to 40 in good health and CMV-seropositive.

V gene TRBV7-6 combines with J gene TRBJ2-7; 7 bases are shared with TRBD1. The CDR3 extends over 13 amino acids. In germline, CDR1 is SGHVS, CDR2 FNYEAQ. Trimming took 4 bases from V and 4 from J; bases not matched to a gene: 4. The CDR3 reads CASSSGGSYEQYF. The CDR3 DNA follows: TGTGCCAGCAGCTCAGGGGGAAGTTACGAGCAGTACTTC.

The genes are TRBV19 and TRBJ1-2; D not resolved. Looked up from germline, CDR1 is LNHDA and CDR2 is SQIVND (reference sequence). Trimming left V 6 bases short and J 12 bases short, with 14 bases between. This CDR3 is built from 11 residues. The CDR3: CASRARTEHTF. For the CDR3, the DNA is TGTGCCAGTAGGGCCCGTACGGAGCACACCTTC.

In regard to this clone: Different DNA sequences within this sample yield the same CDR3. The chain recombines TRBV18 with TRBJ2-3; 13 positions agree with TRBD2. After removal of 3 bases from V and 1 base from J, the junction contained 1 base not matched to a gene. The CDR3 covers 16 residues. CDR1 and CDR2 (germline): KGHSH, LQKENI. The CDR3 region has the DNA TGTGCCAGCTCACCCGGGACTAGCGGGGGCACAGATACGCAGTATTTT. It is translated as CASSPGTSGGTDTQYF. The full variable domain, rest sourced from reference TRBV18 and TRBJ2-3, is NAGVMQNPRHLVRRRGQEARLRCSPMKGHSHVYWYRQLPEEGLKFMVYLQKENIIDESGMPKERFSAEFPKEGPSILRIQQVVRGDSAAYFCASSPGTSGGTDTQYFGPGTRLTVL.

This chain connects TRBV7-9 to TRBJ1-5; a possible D gene is TRBD1 (6 bases). The CDR3 covers 13 residues. CDR1 is SEHNR and CDR2 is FQNEAQ in the germline V gene (reference sequence). The V end lost 6 bases, the J end lost 5 bases, and 11 bases lay between the germline ends. CDR3 in amino acids: CASSKGGDQPQHF. CDR3 DNA sequence: TGTGCCAGCAGTAAAGGGGGGGATCAGCCCCAGCATTTT.

The chain couples TRBV10-3 to TRBJ2-7; TRBD2 aligns across 7 bases. This CDR3 region has 17 residues. The trim removed 5 bases at V and 3 bases at J, leaving 16 bases unmatched. Germline loops: CDR1 ENHRY, CDR2 SYGVKD. In DNA form, the CDR3 reads TGTGCCATCAGTAAACTTGTGGGCACCCGGGAGGTCTACGAGCAGTACTTC. Translated, it gives CAISKLVGTREVYEQYF.

The chain uses TRBV6-6 and TRBJ2-1; TRBD2 agrees at 7 bases. The CDR3 is made up of 12 amino acids. V shed 10 bases, J shed 6 bases, and the junction held 6 bases outside the gene matches. Germline V lookup: CDR1 MNHNY, CDR2 SVGAGI (reference sequence). CDR3 in amino acids: CATRDYPNEQFF. DNA of the CDR3: TGTGCCACCCGGGACTATCCCAATGAGCAGTTCTTC.

The genes are TRBV5-8 and TRBJ2-7, with D possibly being TRBD2 (5 bases). Trimming cost V 5 bases and J 2 bases, with 11 bases left between them. Looked up from germline, CDR1 is SGHTS and CDR2 is YDEGEE. CDR3 size: 13 residues. The CDR3 loop reads CASSPSGTYEQYF. CDR3 nucleotide sequence: TGTGCCAGCAGTCCCTCGGGAACCTACGAGCAGTACTTC. Drawing the rest from reference TRBV5-8 and TRBJ2-7, the complete variable domain is EAGVTQSPTHLIKTRGQQATLRCSPISGHTSVYWYQQALGLGLQFLLWYDEGEERNRGNFPPRFSGRQFPNYSSELNVNALELEDSALYLCASSPSGTYEQYFGPGTRLTVT.